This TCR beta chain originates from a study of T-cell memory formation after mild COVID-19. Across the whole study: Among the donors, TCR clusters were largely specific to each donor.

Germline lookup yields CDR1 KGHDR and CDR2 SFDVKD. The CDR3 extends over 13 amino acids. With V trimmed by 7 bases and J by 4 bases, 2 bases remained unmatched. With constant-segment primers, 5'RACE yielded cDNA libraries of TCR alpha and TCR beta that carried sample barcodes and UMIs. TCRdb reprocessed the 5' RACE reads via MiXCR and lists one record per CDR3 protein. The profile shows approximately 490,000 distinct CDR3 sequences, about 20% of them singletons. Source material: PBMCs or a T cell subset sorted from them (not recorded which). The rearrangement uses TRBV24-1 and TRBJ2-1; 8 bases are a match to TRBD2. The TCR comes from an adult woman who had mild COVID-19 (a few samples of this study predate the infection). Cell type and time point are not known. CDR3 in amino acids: CATRGTSYNEQFF. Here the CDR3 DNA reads TGTGCCACCAGAGGGACTAGTTACAATGAGCAGTTCTTC.